What follows is one T cell receptor beta chain and its context. Its antigen is currently unknown. This sample is part of a study of shared clonotypes between healthy human individuals. Study-level points and caveats: On the whole, naive subsets had larger estimated richness than memory subsets had. Sharing across four donors was highest in naive CD4 (about 5%) and lowest in memory CD8 (approximately 0.4%).

Donors comprised only Caucasian adults living in Nashville, Tennessee. TCRdb keeps only in-frame clones here, not all; method: immunoSEQ multiplex PCR. The profile shows 2 million to 2.5 million clones, under 95% of them singletons. CDR1 is SNHLY and CDR2 is FYNNEI in the germline V gene. The CDR3 is 15 amino acids. V was pared by 4 bases and J by 7 bases, with 8 bases of the junction left unmatched. What was sequenced was naive CD4+ T cells from PBMCs. Regarding subset: CD45RA+ positively selected. The chain joins TRBV2 to TRBJ1-2; the match to TRBD1 covers 11 bases. The receptor was isolated from a young man in good health. Some clones in this sample may be carry-over from other donors' samples. CDR3 loop: CASSVIGQGAIGYTF. The CDR3 DNA reads as TGTGCCAGCAGTGTTATTGGACAGGGGGCGATTGGCTACACCTTC.